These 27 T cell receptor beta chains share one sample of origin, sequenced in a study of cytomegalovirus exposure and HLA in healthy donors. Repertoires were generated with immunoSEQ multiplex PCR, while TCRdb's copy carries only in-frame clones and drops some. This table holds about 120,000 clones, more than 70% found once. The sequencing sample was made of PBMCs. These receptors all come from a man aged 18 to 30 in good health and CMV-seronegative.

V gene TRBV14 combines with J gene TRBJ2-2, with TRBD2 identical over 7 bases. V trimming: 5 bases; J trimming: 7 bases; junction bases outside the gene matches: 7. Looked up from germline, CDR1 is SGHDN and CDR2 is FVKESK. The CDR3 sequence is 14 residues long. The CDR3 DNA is TGTGCCAGCAGCTTCGGGAGGCCTGGCGGGGAGCTGTTTTTT. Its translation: CASSFGRPGGELFF.

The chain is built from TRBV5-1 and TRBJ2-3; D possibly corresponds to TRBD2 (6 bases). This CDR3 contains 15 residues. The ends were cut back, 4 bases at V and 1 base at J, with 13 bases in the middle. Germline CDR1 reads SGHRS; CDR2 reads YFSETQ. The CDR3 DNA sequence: TGCGCCAGCAGCGACGGCGGGAAGCGCACAGATACGCAGTATTTT. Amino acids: CASSDGGKRTDTQYF. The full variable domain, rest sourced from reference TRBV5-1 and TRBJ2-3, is KAGVTQTPRYLIKTRGQQVTLSCSPISGHRSVSWYQQTPGQGLQFLFEYFSETQRNKGNFPGRFSGRQFSNSRSEMNVSTLELGDSALYLCASSDGGKRTDTQYFGPGTRLTVL.

The CDR3 loop reads CASSQVSGGPEDTQYF. In DNA form, the CDR3 reads TGCGCCAGCAGCCAAGTTAGCGGGGGGCCGGAAGATACGCAGTATTTT. V gene TRBV4-1 combines with J gene TRBJ2-3, with 10 nucleotides matching TRBD2. Germline V lookup: CDR1 MGHRA, CDR2 YSYEKL. The CDR3 covers 16 residues. J was trimmed by 5 bases and V by 1 base; bases with no gene match: 6.

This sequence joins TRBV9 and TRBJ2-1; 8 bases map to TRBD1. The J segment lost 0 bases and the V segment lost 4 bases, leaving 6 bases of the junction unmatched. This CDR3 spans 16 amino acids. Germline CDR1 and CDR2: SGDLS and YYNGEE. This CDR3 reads CASSRRTGSSYNEQFF. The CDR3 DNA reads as TGTGCCAGCAGCCGCCGGACAGGGAGCTCCTACAATGAGCAGTTCTTC.

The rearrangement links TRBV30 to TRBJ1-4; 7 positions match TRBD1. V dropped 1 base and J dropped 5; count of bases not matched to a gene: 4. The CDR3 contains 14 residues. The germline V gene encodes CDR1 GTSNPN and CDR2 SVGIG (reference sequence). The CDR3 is CAWSASRGNEKLFF. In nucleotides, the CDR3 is TGTGCCTGGAGTGCAAGCAGGGGGAATGAAAAACTGTTTTTT.

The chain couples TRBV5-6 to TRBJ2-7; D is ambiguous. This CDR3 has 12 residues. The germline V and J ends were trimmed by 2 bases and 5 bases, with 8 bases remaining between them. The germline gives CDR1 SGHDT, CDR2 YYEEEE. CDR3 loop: CASSLSGHEQYF. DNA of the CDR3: TGTGCCAGCAGCTTATCAGGTCACGAGCAGTACTTC.

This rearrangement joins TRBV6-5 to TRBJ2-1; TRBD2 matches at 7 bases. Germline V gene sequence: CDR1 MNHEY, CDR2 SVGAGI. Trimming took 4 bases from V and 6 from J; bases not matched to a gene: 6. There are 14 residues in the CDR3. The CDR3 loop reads CASSFRLAANEQFF. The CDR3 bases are TGTGCCAGCAGTTTCAGACTAGCAGCCAATGAGCAGTTCTTC.

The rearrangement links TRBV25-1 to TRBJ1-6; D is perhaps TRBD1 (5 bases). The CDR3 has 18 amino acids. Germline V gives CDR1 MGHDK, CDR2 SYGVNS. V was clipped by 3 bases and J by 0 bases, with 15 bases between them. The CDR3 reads CASSDLGQFSSYNSPLHF. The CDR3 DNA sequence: TGTGCCAGCAGTGACTTGGGGCAATTTAGCTCCTATAATTCACCCCTCCACTTT.

The CDR3 DNA is TGTGCCAGCAGTGATCGGTCTATCCAGCCCCAGCATTTT. Amino acid sequence: CASSDRSIQPQHF. The V call is TRBV6-1, the J call TRBJ1-5; D unresolved. Trimming stripped 3 bases from V and 7 bases from J, with 10 bases between. The CDR3 is 13 amino acids. CDR1 MNHNS and CDR2 SASEGT come from the germline V gene.

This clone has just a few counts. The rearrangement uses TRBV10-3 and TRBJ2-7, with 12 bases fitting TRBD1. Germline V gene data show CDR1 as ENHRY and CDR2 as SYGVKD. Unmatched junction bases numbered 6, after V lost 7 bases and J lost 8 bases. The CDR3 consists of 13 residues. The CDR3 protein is CAITPGQGAQQYF. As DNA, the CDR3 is TGTGCCATCACCCCGGGACAGGGGGCTCAGCAGTACTTC.

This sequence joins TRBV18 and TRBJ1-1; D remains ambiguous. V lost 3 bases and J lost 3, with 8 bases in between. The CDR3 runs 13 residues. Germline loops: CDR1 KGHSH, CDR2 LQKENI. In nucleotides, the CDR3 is TGTGCCAGCTCACCCGAGGTGGACACTGAAGCTTTCTTT. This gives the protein CASSPEVDTEAFF.

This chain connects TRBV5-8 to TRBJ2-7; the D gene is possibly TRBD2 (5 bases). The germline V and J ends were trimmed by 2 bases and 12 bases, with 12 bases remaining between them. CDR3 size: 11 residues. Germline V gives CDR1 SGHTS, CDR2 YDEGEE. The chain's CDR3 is CASSFKLASYF. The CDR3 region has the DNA TGTGCCAGCAGCTTTAAGCTAGCATCGTACTTC.

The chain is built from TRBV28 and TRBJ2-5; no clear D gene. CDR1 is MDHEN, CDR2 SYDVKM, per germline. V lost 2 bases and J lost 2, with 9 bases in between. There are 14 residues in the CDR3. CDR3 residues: CASSLPTGQETQYF. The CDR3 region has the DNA TGTGCCAGCAGTTTACCGACGGGTCAAGAGACCCAGTACTTC.

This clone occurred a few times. The CDR3 loop reads CASSLSWAVVNSPLHF. The CDR3 DNA reads as TGTGCCAGCAGTTTATCGTGGGCTGTGGTGAATTCACCCCTCCACTTT. The V gene is TRBV27, the J gene TRBJ1-6; no definite D call. Between the trimmed V and J ends, which lost 0 bases and 7 bases, there was a span of 13 bases. Germline V CDR1 and CDR2: MNHEY, SMNVEV (reference sequence). The CDR3 is made up of 16 amino acids.

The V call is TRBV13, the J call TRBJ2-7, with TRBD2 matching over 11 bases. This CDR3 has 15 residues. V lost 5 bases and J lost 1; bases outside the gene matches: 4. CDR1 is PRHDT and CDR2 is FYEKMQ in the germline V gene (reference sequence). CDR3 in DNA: TGTGCCAGCAGCCGGCGGACTAGCGGGTCCTACGAGCAGTACTTC. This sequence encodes CASSRRTSGSYEQYF.

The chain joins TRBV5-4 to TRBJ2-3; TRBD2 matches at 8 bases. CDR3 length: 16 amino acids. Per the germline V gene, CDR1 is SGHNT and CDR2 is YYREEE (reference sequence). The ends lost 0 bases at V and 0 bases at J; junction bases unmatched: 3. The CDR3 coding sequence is TGTGCCAGCAGCTTGGATAGCGGGACTAGCACAGATACGCAGTATTTT. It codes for CASSLDSGTSTDTQYF.

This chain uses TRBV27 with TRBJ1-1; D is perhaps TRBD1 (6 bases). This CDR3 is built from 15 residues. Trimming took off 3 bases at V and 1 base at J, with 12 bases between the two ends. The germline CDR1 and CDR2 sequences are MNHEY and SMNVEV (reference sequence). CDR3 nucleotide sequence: TGTGCCAGCAGTTTTGGAAGGGGGGGGAACACTGAAGCTTTCTTT. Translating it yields CASSFGRGGNTEAFF.

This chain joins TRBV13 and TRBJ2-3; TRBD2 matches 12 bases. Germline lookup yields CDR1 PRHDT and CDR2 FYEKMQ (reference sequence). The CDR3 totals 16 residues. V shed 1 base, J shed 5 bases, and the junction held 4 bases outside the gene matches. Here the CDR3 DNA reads TGTGCCAGCAGCTTAGCGAGACTAGCGGGGGAAGATACGCAGTATTTT. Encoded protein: CASSLARLAGEDTQYF. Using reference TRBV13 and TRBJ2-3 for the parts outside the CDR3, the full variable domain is AAGVIQSPRHLIKEKRETATLKCYPIPRHDTVYWYQQGPGQDPQFLISFYEKMQSDKGSIPDRFSAQQFSDYHSELNMSSLELGDSALYFCASSLARLAGEDTQYFGPGTRLTVL.

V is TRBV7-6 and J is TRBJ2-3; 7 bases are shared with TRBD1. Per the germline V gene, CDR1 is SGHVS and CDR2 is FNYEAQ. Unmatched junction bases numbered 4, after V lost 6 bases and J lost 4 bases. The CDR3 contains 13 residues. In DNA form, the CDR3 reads TGTGCCAGCAGTACAGACAGGGCAGATACGCAGTATTTT. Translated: CASSTDRADTQYF. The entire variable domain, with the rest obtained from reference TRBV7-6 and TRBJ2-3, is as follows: GAGVSQSPRYKVTKRGQDVALRCDPISGHVSLYWYRQALGQGPEFLTYFNYEAQQDKSGLPNDRFSAERPEGSISTLTIQRTEQRDSAMYRCASSTDRADTQYFGPGTRLTVL.

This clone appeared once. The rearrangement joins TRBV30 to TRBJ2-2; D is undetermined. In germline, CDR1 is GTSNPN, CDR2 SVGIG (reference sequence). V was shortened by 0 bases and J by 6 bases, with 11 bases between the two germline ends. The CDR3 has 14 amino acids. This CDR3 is CAWSVPVSAGELFF. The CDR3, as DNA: TGTGCCTGGAGTGTTCCGGTTTCCGCCGGGGAGCTGTTTTTT. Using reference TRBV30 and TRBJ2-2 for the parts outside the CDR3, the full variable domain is SQTIHQWPATLVQPVGSPLSLECTVEGTSNPNLYWYRQAAGRGLQLLFYSVGIGQISSEVPQNLSASRPQDRQFILSSKKLLLSDSGFYLCAWSVPVSAGELFFGEGSRLTVL.

The CDR3 spells CASKTGQETQYF. In DNA form, the CDR3 reads TGTGCCAGCAAGACAGGGCAAGAGACCCAGTACTTC. The gene calls are TRBV2 and TRBJ2-5, with 7 bases identical to TRBD1. The junction had 1 base not matched to a gene; V was cut back by 7 bases and J by 2 bases. Germline assignment: CDR1 SNHLY and CDR2 FYNNEI. The CDR3 totals 12 residues.

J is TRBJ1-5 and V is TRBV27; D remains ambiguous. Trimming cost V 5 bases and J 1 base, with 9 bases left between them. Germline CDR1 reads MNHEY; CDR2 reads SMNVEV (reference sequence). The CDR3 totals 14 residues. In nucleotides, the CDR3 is TGTGCCAGCAGTCTTTGGGCCAGCAATCAGCCCCAGCATTTT. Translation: CASSLWASNQPQHF.

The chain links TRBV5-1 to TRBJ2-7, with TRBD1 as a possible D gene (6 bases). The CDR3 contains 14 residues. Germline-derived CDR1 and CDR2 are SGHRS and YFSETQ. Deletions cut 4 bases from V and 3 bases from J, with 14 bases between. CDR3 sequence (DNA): TGCGCCAGCAGCAACGGGACACCCCACTACGAGCAGTACTTC. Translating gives CASSNGTPHYEQYF.

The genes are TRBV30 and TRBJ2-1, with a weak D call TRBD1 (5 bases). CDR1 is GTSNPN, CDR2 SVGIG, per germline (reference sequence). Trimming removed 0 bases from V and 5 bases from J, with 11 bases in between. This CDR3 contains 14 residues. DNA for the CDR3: TGTGCCTGGAGTGTAGTGGTAGGGGACAATGAGCAGTTCTTC. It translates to CAWSVVVGDNEQFF.

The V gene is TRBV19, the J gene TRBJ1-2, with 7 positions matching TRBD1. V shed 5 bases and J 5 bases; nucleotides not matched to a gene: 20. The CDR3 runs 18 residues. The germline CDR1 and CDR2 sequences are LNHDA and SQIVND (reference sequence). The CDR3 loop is CASSPPTGFWDPFYGYTF. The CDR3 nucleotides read TGTGCCAGTAGTCCACCGACAGGGTTTTGGGACCCCTTTTATGGCTACACCTTC. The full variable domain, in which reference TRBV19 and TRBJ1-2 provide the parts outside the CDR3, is DGGITQSPKYLFRKEGQNVTLSCEQNLNHDAMYWYRQDPGQGLRLIYYSQIVNDFQKGDIAEGYSVSREKKESFPLTVTSAQKNPTAFYLCASSPPTGFWDPFYGYTFGSGTRLTVV.

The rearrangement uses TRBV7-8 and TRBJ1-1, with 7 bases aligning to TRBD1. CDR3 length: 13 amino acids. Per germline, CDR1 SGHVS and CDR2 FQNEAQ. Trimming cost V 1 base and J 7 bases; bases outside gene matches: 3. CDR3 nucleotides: TGTGCCAGCAGCTTAGAGACAGGGTTTGAAGCTTTCTTT. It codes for CASSLETGFEAFF.

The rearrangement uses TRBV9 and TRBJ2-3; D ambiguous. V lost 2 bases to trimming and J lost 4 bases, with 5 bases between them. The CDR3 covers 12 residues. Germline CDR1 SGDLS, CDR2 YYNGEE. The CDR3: CASSVAADTQYF. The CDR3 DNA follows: TGTGCCAGCAGCGTGGCTGCAGATACGCAGTATTTT.